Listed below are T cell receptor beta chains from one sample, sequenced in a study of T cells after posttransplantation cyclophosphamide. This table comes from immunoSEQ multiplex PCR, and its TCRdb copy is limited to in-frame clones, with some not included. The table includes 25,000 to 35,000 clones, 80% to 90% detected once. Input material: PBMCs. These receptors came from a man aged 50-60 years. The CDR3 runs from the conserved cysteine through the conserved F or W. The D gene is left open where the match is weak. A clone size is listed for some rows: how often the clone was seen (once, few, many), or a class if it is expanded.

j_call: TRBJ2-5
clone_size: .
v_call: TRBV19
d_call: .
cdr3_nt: TGTGCCAGTAGTATTGGGCACCGACAAGAGACCCAGTACTTC
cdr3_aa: CASSIGHRQETQYF

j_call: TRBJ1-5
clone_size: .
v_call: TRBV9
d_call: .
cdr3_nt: TGTGCCAGCAGTGCATCCGGGGGACCCAATCAGCCCCAGCATTTT
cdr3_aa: CASSASGGPNQPQHF

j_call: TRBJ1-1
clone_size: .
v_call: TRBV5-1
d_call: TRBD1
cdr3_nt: TGCGCCAGCAGCAAAGGGACAGCCCGTTGGGACACTGAAGCTTTCTTT
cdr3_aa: CASSKGTARWDTEAFF

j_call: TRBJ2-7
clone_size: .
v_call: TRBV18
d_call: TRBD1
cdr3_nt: TGTGCCAGCTCACCCACACCGACAGGGGCCGAGCAGTACTTC
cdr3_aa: CASSPTPTGAEQYF

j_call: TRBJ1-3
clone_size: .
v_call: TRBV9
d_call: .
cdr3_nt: TGTGCCAGCAGCGCCCAGGGTGGTGGAAACACCATATATTTT
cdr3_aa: CASSAQGGGNTIYF

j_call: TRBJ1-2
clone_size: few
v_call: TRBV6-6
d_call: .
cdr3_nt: TGTGCCAGCAGGGTATTGGGAGGCTATGGCTACACCTTC
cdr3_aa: CASRVLGGYGYTF

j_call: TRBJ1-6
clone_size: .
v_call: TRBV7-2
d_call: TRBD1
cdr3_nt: TGTGCCAGCAGCCCCCAAGGGACAGGGAATTCACCCCTCCACTTT
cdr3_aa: CASSPQGTGNSPLHF

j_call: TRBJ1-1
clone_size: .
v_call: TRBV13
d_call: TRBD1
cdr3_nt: TGTGCCAGCAGCTTACGGACAGGGGGTATGAACACTGAAGCTTTCTTT
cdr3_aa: CASSLRTGGMNTEAFF

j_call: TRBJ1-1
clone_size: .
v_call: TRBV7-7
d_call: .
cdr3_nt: TGTGCTAGCAGCCTTCAGGGTAACACTGAAGCTTTCTTT
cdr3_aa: CASSLQGNTEAFF

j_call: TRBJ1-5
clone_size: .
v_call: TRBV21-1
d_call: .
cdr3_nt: TGTGCCAGCAGCCGGCGCAGGGCGGTTGTTCTGAGCAATCAGCCCCAGCATTTT
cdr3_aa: CASSRRRAVVLSNQPQHF

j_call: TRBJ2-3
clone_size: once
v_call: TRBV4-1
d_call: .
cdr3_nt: TGCGCCAGCAGCCAAGGCGAAGTGTTTCCTAGCACAGATACGCAGTATTTT
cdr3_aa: CASSQGEVFPSTDTQYF

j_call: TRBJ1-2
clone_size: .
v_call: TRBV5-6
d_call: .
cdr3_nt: TGTGCCAGCAGCTTGGATGACAGGTTGAATGGCTACACCTTC
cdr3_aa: CASSLDDRLNGYTF

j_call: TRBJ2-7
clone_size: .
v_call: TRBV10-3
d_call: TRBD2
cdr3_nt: TGTGCCAGCGGACTAGCGGGCTCCTACGAGCAGTACTTC
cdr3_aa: CASGLAGSYEQYF

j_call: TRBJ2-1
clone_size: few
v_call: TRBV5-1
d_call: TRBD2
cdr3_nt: TGCGCCCGCCTATGGGGACTAGCGGGAGGATACAATGAGCAGTTCTTC
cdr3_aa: CARLWGLAGGYNEQFF

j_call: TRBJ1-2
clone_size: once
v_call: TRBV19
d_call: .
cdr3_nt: TGTGCCAGTAGCGGAACGGGGGTGGGCTCATATGGCTACACCTTC
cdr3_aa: CASSGTGVGSYGYTF

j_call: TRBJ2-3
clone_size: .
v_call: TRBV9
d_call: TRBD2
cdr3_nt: TGTGCCAGCAGCGTTCGGACTAGCGGGAGGGCCAGGTTGGATACGCAGTATTTT
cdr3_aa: CASSVRTSGRARLDTQYF

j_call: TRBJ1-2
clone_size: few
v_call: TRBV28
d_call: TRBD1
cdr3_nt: TGTGCCAGCAGCCCCGGGACAGGGGTAAATGGCTACACCTTC
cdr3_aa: CASSPGTGVNGYTF

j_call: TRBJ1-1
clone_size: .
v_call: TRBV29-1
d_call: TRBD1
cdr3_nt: TGCAGCGTCCCCACCCTCGGACAGGGTGAGACTGAAGCTTTCTTT
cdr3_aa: CSVPTLGQGETEAFF

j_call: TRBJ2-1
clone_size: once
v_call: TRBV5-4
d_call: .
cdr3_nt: TGTGCCAGCAGCTTCATCACCGGTAGCTCCTACAATGAGCAGTTCTTC
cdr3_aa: CASSFITGSSYNEQFF

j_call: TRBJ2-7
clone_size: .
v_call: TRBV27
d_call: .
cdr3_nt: TGTGCCAGCAGTTTACTCCCCTCTAGGGGGGGAGCGGGTTACGAGCAGTACTTC
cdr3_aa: CASSLLPSRGGAGYEQYF

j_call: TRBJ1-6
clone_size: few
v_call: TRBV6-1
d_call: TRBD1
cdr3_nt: TGTGCCAGCCGGGACAGTTATAATTCACCCCTCCACTTT
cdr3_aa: CASRDSYNSPLHF

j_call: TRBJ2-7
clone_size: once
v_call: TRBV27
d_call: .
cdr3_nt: TGTGCCAGCAGTTCCCCCCCCCAGGGCTCCGAGCAGTACTTC
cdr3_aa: CASSSPPQGSEQYF

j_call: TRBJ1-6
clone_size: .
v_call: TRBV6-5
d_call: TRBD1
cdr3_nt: TGTGCCAGCAGTCCCGGGACAGGGAAGGATTCACCCCTCCACTTT
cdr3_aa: CASSPGTGKDSPLHF

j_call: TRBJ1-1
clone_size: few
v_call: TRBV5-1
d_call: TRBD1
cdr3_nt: TGCGCCAGCAGCTGGGGACAGTCAACTGAAGCTTTCTTT
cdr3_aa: CASSWGQSTEAFF

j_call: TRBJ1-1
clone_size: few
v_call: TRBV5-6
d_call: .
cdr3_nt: TGTGCCAGCAGCTTTGCAGACAGAAACACTGAAGCTTTCTTT
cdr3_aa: CASSFADRNTEAFF

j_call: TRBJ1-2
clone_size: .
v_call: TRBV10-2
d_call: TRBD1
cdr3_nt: TGCGCCAGCAGGCATGGGGACAGGCCTAACTATGGCTACACCTTC
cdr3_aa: CASRHGDRPNYGYTF

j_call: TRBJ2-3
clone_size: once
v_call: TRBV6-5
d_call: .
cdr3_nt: TGTGCCTGCCGAGCTCCTAGCACAGATACGCAGTATTTT
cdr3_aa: CACRAPSTDTQYF

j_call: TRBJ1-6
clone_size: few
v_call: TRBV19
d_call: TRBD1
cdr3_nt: TGTGCCAGTAGTGCCTGGACAGGGGGGCAATCACCCCTCCACTTT
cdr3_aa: CASSAWTGGQSPLHF

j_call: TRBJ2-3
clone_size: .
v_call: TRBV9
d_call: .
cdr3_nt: TGTGCCAGCAGCGGCCGCCGGGACTCCTCTAGCACAGATACGCAGTATTTT
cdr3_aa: CASSGRRDSSSTDTQYF

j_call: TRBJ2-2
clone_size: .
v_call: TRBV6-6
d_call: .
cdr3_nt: TGTGCCAGCAGTTACTCGTTCTTGGGGGAGCTGTTTTTT
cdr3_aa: CASSYSFLGELFF

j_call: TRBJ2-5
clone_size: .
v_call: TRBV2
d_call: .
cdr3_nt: TGTGCCAGCAGTGTGGGCGAGACCCAGTACTTC
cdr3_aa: CASSVGETQYF

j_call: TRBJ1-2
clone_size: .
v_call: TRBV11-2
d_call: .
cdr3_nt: TGTGCCAGCAGCTTAAGCGACCCCTCGGTATATGGCTACACCTTC
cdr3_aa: CASSLSDPSVYGYTF

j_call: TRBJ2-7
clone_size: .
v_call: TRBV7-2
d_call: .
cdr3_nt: TGTGCCAGCAGCCTCAGCCAGGGGGGCGGCTCCTACGAGCAGTACTTC
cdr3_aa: CASSLSQGGGSYEQYF

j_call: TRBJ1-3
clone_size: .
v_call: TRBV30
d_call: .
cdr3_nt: TGTGCCTGGATCCCAAGTTTACTCAATGGAAACACCATATATTTT
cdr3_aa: CAWIPSLLNGNTIYF

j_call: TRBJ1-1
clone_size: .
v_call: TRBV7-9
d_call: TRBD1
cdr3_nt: TGTGCCATTGCAACCCCCCGGGACAGGGTCCCTTTCACAGAAGCTTTCTTT
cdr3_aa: CAIATPRDRVPFTEAFF

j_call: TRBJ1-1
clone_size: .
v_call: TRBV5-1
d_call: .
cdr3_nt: TGCGCCAGCAGCTTGGGAGGTGGGGAGGGCTTGAACACTGAAGCTTTCTTT
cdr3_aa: CASSLGGGEGLNTEAFF

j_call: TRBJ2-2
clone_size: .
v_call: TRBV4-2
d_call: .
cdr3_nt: TGTGCCAGCAGTGACGGAGGTTCTAACACCGGGGAGCTGTTTTTT
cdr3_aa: CASSDGGSNTGELFF

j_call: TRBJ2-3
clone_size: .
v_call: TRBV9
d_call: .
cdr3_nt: TGTGCCAGCAGCCAGACGGCCCCGAGACTATTGACCACAGATACGCAGTATTTT
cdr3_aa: CASSQTAPRLLTTDTQYF

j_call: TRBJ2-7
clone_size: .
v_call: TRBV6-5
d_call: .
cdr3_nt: TGTGCCAGCAGTTACTTGGCCGCGGGGAGGTACGAGCAGTACTTC
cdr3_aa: CASSYLAAGRYEQYF

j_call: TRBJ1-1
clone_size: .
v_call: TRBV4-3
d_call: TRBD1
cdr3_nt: TGCGCCAGCAGCCAGAGGGACAGTTTGAACACTGAAGCTTTCTTT
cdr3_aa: CASSQRDSLNTEAFF

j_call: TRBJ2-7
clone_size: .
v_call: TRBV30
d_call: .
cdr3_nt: TGTGCCTGGAGTGCAGGGATGGGGTCTCTCTACGAGCAGTACTTC
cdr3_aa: CAWSAGMGSLYEQYF